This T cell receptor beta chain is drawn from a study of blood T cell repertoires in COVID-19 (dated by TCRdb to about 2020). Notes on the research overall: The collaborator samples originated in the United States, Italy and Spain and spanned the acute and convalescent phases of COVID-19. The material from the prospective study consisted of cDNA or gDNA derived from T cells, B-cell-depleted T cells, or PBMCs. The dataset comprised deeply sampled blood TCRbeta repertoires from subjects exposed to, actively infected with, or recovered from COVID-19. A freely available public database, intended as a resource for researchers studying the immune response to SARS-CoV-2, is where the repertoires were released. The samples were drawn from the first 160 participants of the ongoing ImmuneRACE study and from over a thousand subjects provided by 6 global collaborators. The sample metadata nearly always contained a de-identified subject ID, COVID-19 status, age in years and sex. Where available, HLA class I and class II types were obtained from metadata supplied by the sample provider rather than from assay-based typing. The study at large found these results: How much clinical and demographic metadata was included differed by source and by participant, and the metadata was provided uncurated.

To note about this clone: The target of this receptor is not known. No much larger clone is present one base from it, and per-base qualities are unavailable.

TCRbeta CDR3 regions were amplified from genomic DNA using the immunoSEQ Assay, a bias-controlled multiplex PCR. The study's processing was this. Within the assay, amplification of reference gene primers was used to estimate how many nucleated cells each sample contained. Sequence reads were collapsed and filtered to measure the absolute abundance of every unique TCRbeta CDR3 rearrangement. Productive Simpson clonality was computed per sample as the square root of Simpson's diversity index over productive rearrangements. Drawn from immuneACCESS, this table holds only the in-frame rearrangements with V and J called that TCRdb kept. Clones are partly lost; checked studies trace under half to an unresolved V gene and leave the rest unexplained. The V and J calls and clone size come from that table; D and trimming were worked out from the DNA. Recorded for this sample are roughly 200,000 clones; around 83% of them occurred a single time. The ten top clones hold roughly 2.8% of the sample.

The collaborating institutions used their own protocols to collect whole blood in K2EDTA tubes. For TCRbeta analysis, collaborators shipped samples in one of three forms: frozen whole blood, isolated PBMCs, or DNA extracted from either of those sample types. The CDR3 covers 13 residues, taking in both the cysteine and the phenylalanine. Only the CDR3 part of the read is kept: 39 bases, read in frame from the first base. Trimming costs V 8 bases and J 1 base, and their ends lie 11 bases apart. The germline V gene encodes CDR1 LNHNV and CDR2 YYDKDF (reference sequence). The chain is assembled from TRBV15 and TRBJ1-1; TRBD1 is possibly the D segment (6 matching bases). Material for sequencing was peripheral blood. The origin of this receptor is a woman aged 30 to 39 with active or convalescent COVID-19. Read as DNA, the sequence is TGTGCCACCGGGGGGGCAGCGAACACTGAAGCTTTCTTT. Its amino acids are CATGGAANTEAFF.